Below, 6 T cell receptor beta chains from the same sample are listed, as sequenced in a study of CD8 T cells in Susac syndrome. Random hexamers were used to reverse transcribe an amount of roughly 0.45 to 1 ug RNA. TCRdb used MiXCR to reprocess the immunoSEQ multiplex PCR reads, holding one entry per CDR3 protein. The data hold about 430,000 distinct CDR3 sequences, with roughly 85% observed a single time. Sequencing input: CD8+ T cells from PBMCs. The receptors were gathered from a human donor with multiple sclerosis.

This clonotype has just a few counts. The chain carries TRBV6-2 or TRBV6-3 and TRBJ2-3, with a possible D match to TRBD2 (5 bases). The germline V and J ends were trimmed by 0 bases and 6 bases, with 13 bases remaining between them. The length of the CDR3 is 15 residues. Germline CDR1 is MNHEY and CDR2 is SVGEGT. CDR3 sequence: CASSYSIGEADTQYF. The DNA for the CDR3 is TGTGCCAGCAGTTACTCGATCGGGGAAGCGGATACGCAGTATTTT.

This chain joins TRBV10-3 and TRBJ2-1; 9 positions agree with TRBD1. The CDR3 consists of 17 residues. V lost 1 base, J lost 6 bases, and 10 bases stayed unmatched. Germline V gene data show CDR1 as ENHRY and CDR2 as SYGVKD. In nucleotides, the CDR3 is TGTGCCATCAGTGAGTGGGCCGGGACAGGGTCTTTCAATGAGCAGTTCTTC. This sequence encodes CAISEWAGTGSFNEQFF.

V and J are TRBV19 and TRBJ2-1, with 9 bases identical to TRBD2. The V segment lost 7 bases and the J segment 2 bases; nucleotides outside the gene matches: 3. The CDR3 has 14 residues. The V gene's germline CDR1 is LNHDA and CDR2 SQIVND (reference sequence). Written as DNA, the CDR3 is TGTGCCAGTACAGCGGGGGGTCCCTACAATGAGCAGTTCTTC. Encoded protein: CASTAGGPYNEQFF.

The CDR3 here is CASSLALGITGELFF. In DNA, the CDR3 is TGCGCCAGCAGCTTGGCGTTGGGGATCACCGGGGAGCTGTTTTTT. The rearrangement uses TRBV5-1 and TRBJ2-2; D gene ambiguous. V gave up 0 bases and J gave up 4 bases, with 10 bases separating them. The CDR3 has 15 amino acids. Germline CDR1 and CDR2: SGHRS and YFSETQ.

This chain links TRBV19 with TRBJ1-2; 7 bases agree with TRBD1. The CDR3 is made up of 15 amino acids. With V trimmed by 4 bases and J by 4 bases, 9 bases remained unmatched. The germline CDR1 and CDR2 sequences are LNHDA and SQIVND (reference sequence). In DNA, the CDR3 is TGTGCCAGTAGTACGCCGGGACAGCTTTTCTATGGCTACACCTTC. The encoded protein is CASSTPGQLFYGYTF.

CDR3 residues: CSVVSGEYYGYTF. The CDR3 DNA is TGCAGCGTTGTTTCGGGTGAATACTATGGCTACACCTTC. The chain employs TRBV29-1 and TRBJ1-2; D is undetermined. The germline V gene encodes CDR1 SQVTM and CDR2 ANQGSEA. This CDR3 is built from 13 residues. V shed 4 bases and J shed 3 bases, with 12 bases lying between them.